This T cell receptor beta chain is from a study of OX40 agonist ivuxolimab in advanced cancers. About the study: Age averaged around 60 years (range about 20 to 80), and just over 80% were male. About 40% of patients had received prior checkpoint inhibitor therapy. General study results and limits: Among the nonresponders, some also had low normalized T-cell clonal expansion.

Worth noting for this clone: Its specificity is not known.

CDR3 length: 15 amino acids. V lost 5 bases and J lost 6, with 17 bases in between. The V gene's germline CDR1 is MGHRA and CDR2 YSYEKL. This table comes from immunoSEQ multiplex PCR, and its TCRdb copy is limited to in-frame clones, with some not included. The profile shows about 73,000 clones, 75% to 90% of them singletons. The sequence derives from an adult with an advanced solid tumor such as melanoma, head and neck, liver or kidney cancer. The input for sequencing was CD4+ or CD8+ T cells sorted from blood, taken in a trial of the OX40 agonist ivuxolimab. V gene TRBV4-1 combines with J gene TRBJ1-5; tentatively, D is TRBD1 (5 bases). The CDR3 sequence: CASSSQAAGSQPQHF. CDR3 coding DNA: TGCGCCAGCAGCTCACAGGCAGCTGGATCTCAGCCCCAGCATTTT.